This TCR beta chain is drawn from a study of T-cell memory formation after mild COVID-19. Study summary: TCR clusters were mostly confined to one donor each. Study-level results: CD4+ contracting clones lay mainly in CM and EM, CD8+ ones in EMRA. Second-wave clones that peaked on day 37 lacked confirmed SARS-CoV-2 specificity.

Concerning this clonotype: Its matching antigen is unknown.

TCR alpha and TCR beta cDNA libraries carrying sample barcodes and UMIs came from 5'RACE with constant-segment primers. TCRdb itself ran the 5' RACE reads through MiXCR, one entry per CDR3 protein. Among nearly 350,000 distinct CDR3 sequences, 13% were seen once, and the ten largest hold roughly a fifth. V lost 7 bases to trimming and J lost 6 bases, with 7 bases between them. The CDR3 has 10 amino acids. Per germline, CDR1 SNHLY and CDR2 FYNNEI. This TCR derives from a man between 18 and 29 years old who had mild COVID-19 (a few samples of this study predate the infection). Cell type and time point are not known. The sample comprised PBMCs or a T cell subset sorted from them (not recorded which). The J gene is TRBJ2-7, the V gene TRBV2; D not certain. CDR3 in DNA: TGTGCCAGCACCCTGGCCGAGCAGTACGTC. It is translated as CASTLAEQYV.